This note documents a single T cell receptor (beta chain) sequence. Its antigen is unknown. Both RNA and DNA were isolated together from about 20-30 mg of bulk tissue that had not been sorted. The data originate from a study of tumor-infiltrating lymphocytes in primary liver carcinoma. About the study: Patients comprised men and women whose ages fell between 30 and 69 years. Sample yields, roughly 3.65 to 8 million productive TCRbeta reads, were similar across the tissue types.

The CDR3 has 16 amino acids. CDR1 and CDR2 (germline): SGHAT, FQNNGV. V trimming: 10 bases; J trimming: 0 bases; junction bases outside the gene matches: 9. Notes on the study in general: A small share of top clones, only about 7-24%, was found in all five tumor regions. Tumors reached a significantly greater top-250-clone fraction than blood did (p = 0.039).

The authors made TCR beta cDNA from approximately 500 ng total RNA with a constant-region primer. For TCR beta, libraries were produced by three nested multiplex PCR rounds using slightly modified ARM-PCR. Amplification in the first two PCR rounds was performed using TRBV1-TRBV30 forward primers and a C-beta reverse primer for approximately 10 cycles each. TCRdb processed the multiplex PCR reads anew with MiXCR; each CDR3 protein has one entry. Among about 190,000 distinct CDR3 sequences listed, around four fifths were seen once. This receptor was taken from a middle-aged man with primary liver carcinoma and hepatitis B virus infection. The V call is TRBV11-2, the J call TRBJ2-1; TRBD2 aligns across 10 bases. Sequencing used tumor tissue from primary liver carcinoma. CDR3 DNA: TGTGCCACCAACCGGACTAGCGGCAGCTCCTACAATGAGCAGTTCTTC. It translates to CATNRTSGSSYNEQFF.